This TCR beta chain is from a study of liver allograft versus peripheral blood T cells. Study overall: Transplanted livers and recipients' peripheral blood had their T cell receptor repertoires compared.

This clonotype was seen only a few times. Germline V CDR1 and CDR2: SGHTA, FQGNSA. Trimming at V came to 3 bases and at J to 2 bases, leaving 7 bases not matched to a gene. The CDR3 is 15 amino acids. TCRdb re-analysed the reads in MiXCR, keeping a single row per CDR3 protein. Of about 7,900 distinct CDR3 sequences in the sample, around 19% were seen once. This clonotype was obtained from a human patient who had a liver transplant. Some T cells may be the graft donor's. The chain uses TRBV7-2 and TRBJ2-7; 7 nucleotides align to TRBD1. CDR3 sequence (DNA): TGTGCCAGCAGCTTCCGGGACAGTATACCCTACGAGCAGTACTTC. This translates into CASSFRDSIPYEQYF.